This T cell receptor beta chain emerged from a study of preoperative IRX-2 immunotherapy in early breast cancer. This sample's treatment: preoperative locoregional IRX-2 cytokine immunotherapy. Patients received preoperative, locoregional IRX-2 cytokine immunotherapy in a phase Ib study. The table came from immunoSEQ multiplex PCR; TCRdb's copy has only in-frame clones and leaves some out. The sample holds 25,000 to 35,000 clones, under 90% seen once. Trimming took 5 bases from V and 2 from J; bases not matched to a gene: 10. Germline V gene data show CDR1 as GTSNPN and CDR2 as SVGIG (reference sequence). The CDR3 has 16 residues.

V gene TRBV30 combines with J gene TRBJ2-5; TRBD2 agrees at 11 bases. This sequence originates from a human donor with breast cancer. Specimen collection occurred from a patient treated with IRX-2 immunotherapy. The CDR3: CAWVRSGTSGQETQYF. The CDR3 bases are TGTGCCTGGGTCCGATCCGGGACTAGCGGACAAGAGACCCAGTACTTC. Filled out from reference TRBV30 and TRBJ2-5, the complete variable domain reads SQTIHQWPATLVQPVGSPLSLECTVEGTSNPNLYWYRQAAGRGLQLLFYSVGIGQISSEVPQNLSASRPQDRQFILSSKKLLLSDSGFYLCAWVRSGTSGQETQYFGPGTRLLVL.